These 5 T cell receptor beta chains were sequenced from one sample in a study of cytomegalovirus exposure and HLA in healthy donors. The PCR had 60 Vbeta and 13 Jbeta primers. Data came from immunoSEQ multiplex PCR; TCRdb stores just in-frame clones and leaves some out. The sample has approximately 190,000 clones, more than 70% seen once. The sequenced sample was PBMCs. The receptors here all came from a boy younger than 18 in good health and CMV-seronegative.

The chain combines TRBV5-1 with TRBJ2-5; 10 nucleotides agree with TRBD2. V trimming: 0 bases; J trimming: 2 bases; junction bases outside the gene matches: 4. This CDR3 contains 16 residues. Germline values: CDR1 SGHRS, CDR2 YFSETQ. The CDR3 sequence is CASSLELAGNQETQYF. In DNA form, the CDR3 reads TGCGCCAGCAGCTTGGAACTAGCGGGGAATCAAGAGACCCAGTACTTC. The whole variable domain, filled in from reference TRBV5-1 and TRBJ2-5, reads KAGVTQTPRYLIKTRGQQVTLSCSPISGHRSVSWYQQTPGQGLQFLFEYFSETQRNKGNFPGRFSGRQFSNSRSEMNVSTLELGDSALYLCASSLELAGNQETQYFGPGTRLLVL.

The gene calls are TRBV18 and TRBJ2-7; 9 bases match TRBD2. V shed 4 bases and J 6 bases; nucleotides not matched to a gene: 7. The CDR3 length is 14 residues. CDR1 is KGHSH and CDR2 is LQKENI in the germline V gene. The DNA of the CDR3 is TGTGCCAGCTCACTCGGCGGGGGGGCTGGCGAGCAGTACTTC. It translates to CASSLGGGAGEQYF.

The rearrangement uses TRBV12-2 and TRBJ1-2. TRBV12-2 is an annotated pseudogene. This CDR3 region has 15 residues. CDR3 amino acids: CASRLRSVGVYGYPF. The CDR3 DNA reads as TGTGCAAGTCGCTTAAGGTCCGTCGGAGTCTATGGCTACCCCTTC.

The genes are TRBV7-3 and TRBJ1-6; D gene uncertain. The germline V gene has CDR1 SGHTA and CDR2 FQGTGA. This CDR3 has 14 amino acids. Trimming pared 1 base from V and 8 bases from J, leaving 9 bases between. CDR3 DNA: TGTGCCAGCAGCTTAAAATTCGGGGATTCACCCCTCCACTTT. Translated, it gives CASSLKFGDSPLHF.

The V gene is TRBV6-1, the J gene TRBJ1-4, with D unclear. The germline V gene has CDR1 MNHNS and CDR2 SASEGT. This CDR3 spans 11 amino acids. Trimming took 6 bases from V and 8 from J, leaving 7 bases between them. As DNA, the CDR3 is TGTGCCAGCAGGCAGAGGGAAAAACTGTTTTTT. It yields the protein CASRQREKLFF.